What follows are 10 T cell receptor beta chains derived from one specimen sequenced in a study of immune evolution from preneoplasia to lung adenocarcinoma. The protocol was immunoSEQ multiplex PCR, while the TCRdb copy is restricted to in-frame clones and leaves out a portion. The sample yields under 3,000 clones, 75% to 85% seen once. Sequenced sample: FFPE atypical adenomatous hyperplasia tissue from the lung. Stated subset: atypical adenomatous hyperplasia (AAH), lung preneoplasia. The receptors come from a person aged 70 to 80 with lung adenocarcinoma.

The chain uses TRBV9 and TRBJ2-7; TRBD2 aligns across 12 bases. The trim removed 0 bases at V and 2 bases at J, leaving 3 bases unmatched. The CDR3 is 16 residues long. From germline, CDR1 is SGDLS and CDR2 YYNGEE. The CDR3 loop reads CASSVAGLAGTYEQYF. The CDR3 region has the DNA TGTGCCAGCAGCGTAGCAGGACTAGCGGGAACCTACGAGCAGTACTTC.

The chain is built from TRBV2 and TRBJ1-4; no clear D gene. This CDR3 is built from 16 residues. CDR1 and CDR2 (germline): SNHLY, FYNNEI. Trimming removed 2 bases from V and 3 bases from J, with 13 bases in between. CDR3 in DNA: TGTGCCAGCAGTGAAACCATTGGCGCACCTAATGAAAAACTGTTTTTT. This encodes CASSETIGAPNEKLFF.

The chain couples TRBV19 to TRBJ1-2; possible D gene TRBD1, 6 bases. The CDR3 loop spans 18 amino acids. Germline V gene lookup returns CDR1 LNHDA and CDR2 SQIVND (reference sequence). Trimming pared 7 bases from V and 5 bases from J, leaving 29 bases between. The CDR3 spells CASTPRGAGLSMRYGYTF. The CDR3 nucleotides are TGTGCCAGTACCCCGAGGGGGGCAGGGCTCTCGATGAGGTATGGCTACACCTTC.

The chain carries TRBV2 and TRBJ1-5; no definite D call. Trimming shortened V by 3 bases and J by 7 bases, and 13 bases separated the two germline ends. Germline-derived CDR1 and CDR2 are SNHLY and FYNNEI. This CDR3 spans 14 amino acids. The CDR3 loop is CASSESSGEQPQHF. DNA of the CDR3: TGTGCCAGCAGTGAGAGCAGTGGAGAGCAGCCCCAGCATTTT.

This sequence joins TRBV5-1 and TRBJ2-4; D possibly uses TRBD1 or TRBD2 (5 bases each). CDR1 SGHRS and CDR2 YFSETQ come from the germline V gene. The ends were cut back, 7 bases at V and 6 bases at J, with 14 bases in the middle. This CDR3 contains 13 residues. The CDR3 protein is CASQRDRGNIQYF. In nucleotides, the CDR3 is TGCGCCAGCCAACGGGACCGCGGAAACATTCAGTACTTC.

The CDR3 region is CASSLGREVQYF. In DNA, the CDR3 is TGCGCCAGCAGCTTGGGCAGGGAGGTGCAGTACTTC. This sequence joins TRBV5-1 and TRBJ2-7; the D gene is possibly TRBD2 (6 bases). This CDR3 contains 12 residues. Germline loops: CDR1 SGHRS, CDR2 YFSETQ. V was pared by 0 bases and J by 9 bases, with 10 bases between.

This chain links TRBV10-3 with TRBJ1-5; 7 bases agree with TRBD1. Germline CDR1 is ENHRY and CDR2 is SYGVKD. The CDR3 contains 13 residues. Trimming removed 8 bases from V and 4 bases from J; junction bases left unmatched: 5. CDR3 residues: CAIGRDSNQPQHF. The DNA of the CDR3 is TGTGCCATCGGTAGGGACAGTAATCAGCCCCAGCATTTT.

The V call is TRBV7-9, the J call TRBJ2-7; D ambiguous. Per the germline V gene, CDR1 is SEHNR and CDR2 is FQNEAQ (reference sequence). V was clipped by 6 bases and J by 1 base, with 7 bases between them. The CDR3 consists of 12 residues. Here the CDR3 reads CASSTESYEQYF. In DNA form, the CDR3 reads TGTGCCAGCAGTACTGAATCCTACGAGCAGTACTTC.

This clone was counted a few times. V gene TRBV6-1 combines with J gene TRBJ1-5, with 9 bases lining up with TRBD1. The CDR3 has 16 residues. V lost 3 bases, J lost 3 bases, and 6 bases stayed unmatched. Germline V gives CDR1 MNHNS, CDR2 SASEGT. The CDR3 here is CASSETGQGINQPQHF. CDR3 sequence (DNA): TGTGCCAGCAGTGAGACAGGACAGGGGATCAATCAGCCCCAGCATTTT.

This clone was counted a few times. J is TRBJ1-5 and V is TRBV5-1; D is undetermined. CDR3 length equals 15 residues. V lost 4 bases and J lost 0, with 11 bases in between. Germline V CDR1 and CDR2: SGHRS, YFSETQ. In DNA, the CDR3 is TGCGCCAGCAGCCCCGGCAGTTATAGCAATCAGCCCCAGCATTTT. Protein sequence: CASSPGSYSNQPQHF.